One and the same sample provided the 27 T cell receptor beta chains below, sequenced in a study of T cell changes during pregnancy in multiple sclerosis. The table came from immunoSEQ multiplex PCR; TCRdb's copy has only in-frame clones and leaves some out. The sample includes approximately 48,000 clones, approximately 92% of them seen just once. Sequencing used CD8+ T cells from peripheral blood mononuclear cells, obtained after pregnancy. The source of these receptors is a female donor with multiple sclerosis, enrolled in a pregnancy study.

This chain links TRBV2 with TRBJ2-2; a possible D gene is TRBD2 (6 bases). V lost 8 bases to trimming and J lost 3 bases, with 16 bases between them. The CDR3 extends over 15 amino acids. Germline V gives CDR1 SNHLY, CDR2 FYNNEI. CDR3 bases: TGTGCCAGCCGAAGGGAGGACAAGTACACCGGGGAGCTGTTTTTT. Translated, it gives CASRREDKYTGELFF.

This clone was recorded only once. This chain connects TRBV9 to TRBJ2-7; 9 bases agree with TRBD2. The CDR3 sequence is 13 residues long. The V gene end was trimmed by 3 bases and the J gene end by 6 bases; junction bases not matched to a gene: 4. The germline V gene encodes CDR1 SGDLS and CDR2 YYNGEE. The CDR3 loop reads CASSAGLASEQYF. DNA for the CDR3: TGTGCCAGCAGCGCCGGACTAGCGAGCGAGCAGTACTTC.

This chain links TRBV19 with TRBJ2-7, with TRBD2 matching over 8 bases. This CDR3 comprises 14 residues. Germline-derived CDR1 and CDR2 are LNHDA and SQIVND (reference sequence). Unmatched junction bases numbered 4, after V lost 5 bases and J lost 1 base. CDR3 in DNA: TGTGCCAGTAGTGCGGGGGGCCCATCCTACGAGCAGTACTTC. Translation: CASSAGGPSYEQYF. The full variable domain, in which reference TRBV19 and TRBJ2-7 provide the parts outside the CDR3, is DGGITQSPKYLFRKEGQNVTLSCEQNLNHDAMYWYRQDPGQGLRLIYYSQIVNDFQKGDIAEGYSVSREKKESFPLTVTSAQKNPTAFYLCASSAGGPSYEQYFGPGTRLTVT.

V gene TRBV30 combines with J gene TRBJ2-1, with 9 bases lining up with TRBD2. Germline CDR1 GTSNPN, CDR2 SVGIG (reference sequence). The CDR3 extends over 16 amino acids. V gave up 2 bases and J gave up 4 bases; unmatched junction bases: 9. Here the CDR3 reads CAWSHPSGGSYNEQFF. Written as DNA, the CDR3 is TGTGCCTGGAGTCACCCAAGCGGGGGGTCTTACAATGAGCAGTTCTTC.

J is TRBJ1-2 and V is TRBV7-9; 8 nucleotides line up with TRBD1. V lost 4 bases and J lost 0; bases outside the gene matches: 10. This CDR3 is built from 17 residues. Germline V gene lookup returns CDR1 SEHNR and CDR2 FQNEAQ (reference sequence). As DNA, the CDR3 is TGTGCCAGCAGCTCAACCGTAGACAGGGGACCTAACTATGGCTACACCTTC. This gives the protein CASSSTVDRGPNYGYTF.

J is TRBJ1-5 and V is TRBV9; 10 bases are a match to TRBD1. Germline lookup yields CDR1 SGDLS and CDR2 YYNGEE. The CDR3 loop spans 17 amino acids. With 0 bases clipped from V and 7 bases from J, the junction kept 10 bases outside the gene matches. CDR3 sequence reads: CASSVDPTGTGDQPQHF. CDR3 sequence (DNA): TGTGCCAGCAGCGTAGACCCTACCGGGACAGGGGACCAGCCCCAGCATTTT. Full variable domain (rest looked up from reference TRBV9 and TRBJ1-5): DSGVTQTPKHLITATGQRVTLRCSPRSGDLSVYWYQQSLDQGLQFLIQYYNGEERAKGNILERFSAQQFPDLHSELNLSSLELGDSALYFCASSVDPTGTGDQPQHFGDGTRLSIL.

A single count supports this clone. CDR3 nucleotides: TGTGCCAGCAGCTTAGGCGGGACTCCCAACACCATATATTTT. This codes for CASSLGGTPNTIYF. The chain joins TRBV11-2 to TRBJ1-3, with a weak D call TRBD1 (5 bases). Germline CDR1 SGHAT, CDR2 FQNNGV. The CDR3 contains 14 residues. With 1 base removed from V and 7 bases from J, the gap between germline ends came to 11 bases.

This clone appeared a single time. The rearrangement links TRBV2 to TRBJ2-3; D remains ambiguous. V was cut by 3 bases and J by 3 bases, with 13 bases left in between. Per the germline V gene, CDR1 is SNHLY and CDR2 is FYNNEI. The CDR3 contains 15 residues. In DNA form, the CDR3 reads TGTGCCAGCAGTGAGTTCGGCCAGAGGACAGATACGCAGTATTTT. Encoded protein: CASSEFGQRTDTQYF.

This clone has just a few counts. The chain carries TRBV14 and TRBJ1-6; D might be TRBD1 (5 bases). There are 15 residues in the CDR3. The germline gives CDR1 SGHDN, CDR2 FVKESK. Trimming cost V 0 bases and J 7 bases, with 10 bases left between them. The chain's CDR3 is CASSQDWQGNSPLHF. The DNA of the CDR3 is TGTGCCAGCAGCCAAGATTGGCAGGGAAATTCACCCCTCCACTTT.

This chain joins TRBV5-6 and TRBJ2-7, with TRBD1 matching over 10 bases. The CDR3 runs 15 residues. The germline gives CDR1 SGHDT, CDR2 YYEEEE. V trimming: 0 bases; J trimming: 3 bases; junction bases outside the gene matches: 3. The CDR3 here is CASSLAGQGHYEQYF. Here the CDR3 DNA reads TGTGCCAGCAGCTTGGCGGGACAGGGGCACTACGAGCAGTACTTC. Looking up the rest from reference TRBV5-6 and TRBJ2-7 gives the full variable domain: DAGVTQSPTHLIKTRGQQVTLRCSPKSGHDTVSWYQQALGQGPQFIFQYYEEEERQRGNFPDRFSGHQFPNYSSELNVNALLLGDSALYLCASSLAGQGHYEQYFGPGTRLTVT.

Only one count was recorded for this clone. The rearrangement joins TRBV13 to TRBJ2-7, with no clear D. Trimming took off 5 bases at V and 7 bases at J, with 12 bases between the two ends. CDR3 size: 12 residues. The germline gives CDR1 PRHDT, CDR2 FYEKMQ (reference sequence). The CDR3 loop is CASSKAASEQYF. The CDR3 coding sequence is TGTGCCAGCAGCAAGGCGGCGTCGGAGCAGTACTTC.

This chain joins TRBV6-5 and TRBJ2-1; no firm D call. CDR3 length equals 15 residues. The V gene's germline CDR1 is MNHEY and CDR2 SVGAGI. The germline V and J ends were trimmed by 8 bases and 2 bases, with 16 bases remaining between them. CDR3 amino acids: CASAVVGGTYNEQFF. The DNA for the CDR3 is TGTGCCAGCGCCGTTGTAGGCGGTACCTACAATGAGCAGTTCTTC.

The chain is built from TRBV19 and TRBJ1-5; D is uncertain. The CDR3 length is 13 residues. Trimming stripped 9 bases from V and 3 bases from J, with 12 bases between. Per the germline V gene, CDR1 is LNHDA and CDR2 is SQIVND (reference sequence). The CDR3 reads CASRVNYNQPQHF. As DNA, the CDR3 is TGTGCCAGCCGGGTGAATTACAATCAGCCCCAGCATTTT.

The chain joins TRBV5-6 to TRBJ2-2, with 7 positions matching TRBD1. This CDR3 region has 14 residues. The V gene end was trimmed by 4 bases and the J gene end by 5 bases; junction bases not matched to a gene: 5. The germline CDR1 and CDR2 sequences are SGHDT and YYEEEE. The CDR3 nucleotides are TGTGCCAGCAGCACAGGGGTTTTAACCGGGGAGCTGTTTTTT. Translation: CASSTGVLTGELFF.

The chain joins TRBV27 to TRBJ2-7; TRBD1 might be the D (6 bases). The CDR3 sequence is 13 residues long. The ends were cut back, 6 bases at V and 2 bases at J, with 11 bases in the middle. The germline V gene encodes CDR1 MNHEY and CDR2 SMNVEV (reference sequence). CDR3 nucleotide sequence: TGTGCCAGCAGCTACAGGGACACCTACGAGCAGTACTTC. Translated, it gives CASSYRDTYEQYF.

The chain's CDR3 is CASSSGLFNEQFF. The CDR3 DNA sequence: TGTGCCAGTAGTTCCGGACTCTTCAATGAGCAGTTCTTC. V and J are TRBV19 and TRBJ2-1; D may be TRBD2 (5 bases). The CDR3 contains 13 residues. Germline assignment: CDR1 LNHDA and CDR2 SQIVND (reference sequence). V was clipped by 5 bases and J by 6 bases, with 11 bases between them.

The chain joins TRBV2 to TRBJ2-1; TRBD2 aligns across 7 bases. Germline CDR1 reads SNHLY; CDR2 reads FYNNEI. The trim removed 5 bases at V and 7 bases at J, leaving 17 bases unmatched. The CDR3 runs to 17 residues. The CDR3 DNA follows: TGTGCCAGCAGTCCGCGGGGGTCTAGTCGGAGAGGGAATGAGCAGTTCTTC. Protein: CASSPRGSSRRGNEQFF. Full variable domain (missing parts from reference TRBV2 and TRBJ2-1): EPEVTQTPSHQVTQMGQEVILRCVPISNHLYFYWYRQILGQKVEFLVSFYNNEISEKSEIFDDQFSVERPDGSNFTLKIRSTKLEDSAMYFCASSPRGSSRRGNEQFFGPGTRLTVL.

This rearrangement joins TRBV9 to TRBJ1-3; possible D gene TRBD1, 6 bases. CDR1 is SGDLS, CDR2 YYNGEE, per germline. The CDR3 has 15 residues. Trimming shortened V by 5 bases and J by 0 bases, and 12 bases separated the two germline ends. The CDR3 coding sequence is TGTGCCAGCAGTCAAACAGGGAGCTCTGGAAACACCATATATTTT. Residues: CASSQTGSSGNTIYF.

The J gene is TRBJ2-7, the V gene TRBV6-5; no reliable D call. The germline V gene has CDR1 MNHEY and CDR2 SVGAGI. Trimming left V 5 bases short and J 2 bases short, with 13 bases between. This CDR3 spans 14 amino acids. The CDR3 region has the DNA TGTGCCAGCAGTCTTTACGAGTCCCCCTACGAGCAGTACTTC. Residues: CASSLYESPYEQYF.

The J gene is TRBJ1-1, the V gene TRBV5-1; maybe TRBD1 (5 bases). CDR1 is SGHRS, CDR2 YFSETQ, per germline. This CDR3 comprises 14 residues. V lost 1 base, J lost 12 bases, and 19 bases lay in between. This chain's CDR3 is CASSLWEGTRVTFF. CDR3 in DNA: TGCGCCAGCAGCTTGTGGGAGGGGACCCGGGTAACTTTCTTT.

V and J are TRBV14 and TRBJ2-4, with 7 bases lining up with TRBD1. The germline gives CDR1 SGHDN, CDR2 FVKESK. V lost 1 base, J lost 8 bases, and 5 bases stayed unmatched. The CDR3 sequence is 14 residues long. The CDR3 here is CASSQVEGADIQYF. As DNA, the CDR3 is TGTGCCAGCAGCCAAGTTGAGGGGGCGGACATTCAGTACTTC.

The V gene is TRBV5-8, the J gene TRBJ2-3, with 8 positions matching TRBD2. Germline loops: CDR1 SGHTS, CDR2 YDEGEE. Trimming at V came to 5 bases and at J to 0 bases, leaving 5 bases not matched to a gene. The CDR3 is 15 amino acids. The CDR3 loop reads CASRYGTRSTDTQYF. Here the CDR3 DNA reads TGTGCCAGCAGATACGGGACTAGAAGCACAGATACGCAGTATTTT.

V is TRBV30 and J is TRBJ1-5; no reliable D call. The germline CDR1 and CDR2 sequences are GTSNPN and SVGIG (reference sequence). This CDR3 comprises 13 residues. Trimming left V 7 bases short and J 3 bases short, with 13 bases between. CDR3 in amino acids: CAYLAGLNQPQHF. In DNA form, the CDR3 reads TGTGCCTACCTTGCAGGCCTCAATCAGCCCCAGCATTTT. The whole variable domain, filled in from reference TRBV30 and TRBJ1-5, reads SQTIHQWPATLVQPVGSPLSLECTVEGTSNPNLYWYRQAAGRGLQLLFYSVGIGQISSEVPQNLSASRPQDRQFILSSKKLLLSDSGFYLCAYLAGLNQPQHFGDGTRLSIL.

The genes are TRBV29-1 and TRBJ1-3; D not resolved. The V and J ends lost 2 bases and 0 bases respectively, with 14 bases between them. This CDR3 has 16 residues. Looked up from germline, CDR1 is SQVTM and CDR2 is ANQGSEA. This chain's CDR3 is CSVEQAEDVSGNTIYF. In nucleotides, the CDR3 is TGCAGCGTTGAACAAGCCGAGGATGTCTCTGGAAACACCATATATTTT.

This chain uses TRBV5-1 with TRBJ1-1, with no clear D. V lost 0 bases and J lost 1, with 7 bases in between. CDR1 is SGHRS and CDR2 is YFSETQ in the germline V gene. CDR3 length: 14 residues. This CDR3 reads CASSLVSGNTEAFF. The DNA of the CDR3 is TGCGCCAGCAGCTTGGTATCCGGGAACACTGAAGCTTTCTTT.

The chain links TRBV6-4 to TRBJ2-1; 8 bases are shared with TRBD2. This CDR3 comprises 15 residues. V trimming: 0 bases; J trimming: 5 bases; junction bases outside the gene matches: 3. Germline CDR1 reads MRHNA; CDR2 reads SNTAGT. CDR3 nucleotides: TGTGCCAGCAGTGACTCAAGCGGGGGCAACAATGAGCAGTTCTTC. This codes for CASSDSSGGNNEQFF.

The V call is TRBV4-1, the J call TRBJ2-7, with 11 nucleotides matching TRBD1. Trimming removed 0 bases from V and 4 bases from J; junction bases left unmatched: 8. Per the germline V gene, CDR1 is MGHRA and CDR2 is YSYEKL. This CDR3 is 17 amino acids long. The CDR3 region is CASSQELTGTGGYEQYF. The CDR3 nucleotides are TGCGCCAGCAGCCAAGAGCTCACCGGGACAGGGGGTTACGAGCAGTACTTC.